These 9 T cell receptor beta chains originate from one sample sequenced in a study of blood T cell repertoires in COVID-19. Repertoires were generated with immunoSEQ multiplex PCR, while TCRdb's copy carries only in-frame clones and drops some. Counted here are 140,000 or so clones, 88% occurring once; the ten biggest clones make up approximately 2.5%. The sequenced sample consisted of peripheral blood. These receptors were taken from a human donor with COVID-19, enrolled during active disease. The donor label of this sample is uncertain.

The chain joins TRBV12-3 or TRBV12-4 to TRBJ1-1; D uncertain. The V end was cut by 3 bases, the J end by 0 bases, with 2 bases between. The CDR3 spans 12 residues. The CDR3 loop reads CASSFMNTEAFF. DNA of the CDR3: TGTGCCAGCAGTTTCATGAACACTGAAGCTTTCTTT.

V usage is TRBV6-5 and J usage is TRBJ2-7; perhaps TRBD2 as D (5 bases). This CDR3 contains 15 residues. Germline CDR1 reads MNHEY; CDR2 reads SVGAGI. Trimming removed 7 bases from V and 0 bases from J, with 16 bases in between. CDR3 in amino acids: CASTSPRGNSYEQYF. The CDR3 nucleotides are TGTGCCAGCACCTCCCCCCGGGGTAACTCCTACGAGCAGTACTTC.

The chain employs TRBV2 and TRBJ1-4; 9 bases are shared with TRBD1. Germline V lookup: CDR1 SNHLY, CDR2 FYNNEI. The CDR3 loop spans 13 amino acids. V was pared by 5 bases and J by 8 bases, with 3 bases of the junction left unmatched. The CDR3 coding sequence is TGTGCCAGCAGTACAGGGGGCGCGGAAAAACTGTTTTTT. Amino acid sequence: CASSTGGAEKLFF.

The V gene is TRBV4-2, the J gene TRBJ2-7; D may be TRBD2 (7 bases). V gave up 0 bases and J gave up 0 bases, with 12 bases separating them. The CDR3 has 16 residues. Per the germline V gene, CDR1 is LGHNA and CDR2 is YNFKEQ. This CDR3 reads CASSQDGGGLSYEQYF. The CDR3 coding sequence is TGTGCCAGCAGCCAAGATGGCGGGGGCCTCTCCTACGAGCAGTACTTC.

V gene TRBV24-1 combines with J gene TRBJ2-1, with 7 nucleotides matching TRBD2. This CDR3 spans 13 amino acids. The J segment lost 13 bases and the V segment lost 7 bases, leaving 12 bases of the junction unmatched. CDR1 and CDR2 (germline): KGHDR, SFDVKD. The CDR3 is CATSEREGLPQFF. Written as DNA, the CDR3 is TGTGCCACCAGCGAAAGGGAGGGCTTACCCCAGTTCTTC.

The genes are TRBV19 and TRBJ2-1; 9 bases agree with TRBD2. CDR3 length equals 14 residues. Germline V gene data show CDR1 as LNHDA and CDR2 as SQIVND (reference sequence). V lost 5 bases to trimming and J lost 6 bases; unmatched junction nucleotides: 5. The CDR3 here is CASSPGLALNEQFF. The CDR3 nucleotides read TGTGCCAGTAGTCCGGGACTAGCTCTCAATGAGCAGTTCTTC.

V gene TRBV24-1 combines with J gene TRBJ2-3; possibly TRBD2 for D (6 bases). Germline CDR1 reads KGHDR; CDR2 reads SFDVKD. V was pared by 7 bases and J by 4 bases, with 17 bases between. The CDR3 is 15 residues long. CDR3 region: CATSPGLIYPDTQYF. The CDR3 DNA sequence: TGTGCCACCAGCCCGGGACTGATTTACCCAGATACGCAGTATTTT.

The chain joins TRBV27 to TRBJ2-1, with D possibly TRBD1 on 6 matching bases. Germline V CDR1 and CDR2: MNHEY, SMNVEV (reference sequence). V lost 7 bases to trimming and J lost 4 bases, with 17 bases between them. This CDR3 comprises 15 residues. Written as DNA, the CDR3 is TGTGCCAGCACCCCCCTCGGACAGTCATACAATGAGCAGTTCTTC. It codes for CASTPLGQSYNEQFF.

This chain uses TRBV4-1 with TRBJ2-7; D ambiguous. The germline V gene has CDR1 MGHRA and CDR2 YSYEKL. Trimming pared 0 bases from V and 4 bases from J, leaving 7 bases between. The CDR3 runs 13 residues. CDR3 DNA: TGCGCCAGCAGCCAAGAGGGCAGATACGAGCAGTACTTC. Its translation is CASSQEGRYEQYF.